This T cell receptor (beta chain) was profiled in a study of T cell responses to AZD1222 COVID-19 vaccine. Trimming removed 0 bases from V and 7 bases from J, with 16 bases in between. The CDR3 runs to 15 residues. Germline V gene sequence: CDR1 LGHDT, CDR2 YNNKEL (reference sequence). This clone was picked up one time. Sequenced by immunoSEQ multiplex PCR; TCRdb stores in-frame clones only, minus some. This table holds about 150,000 clones, 75% to 95% found once. The specimen comprised peripheral blood, sampled on day 0 of MenACWY control vaccination. The genes are TRBV3-1 (or the pseudogene TRBV3-2) and TRBJ2-7; a possible D gene is TRBD2 (6 bases). This receptor was taken from an adult in good health. The CDR3, as DNA: TGTGCCAGCAGCCAAGATCCACGAGCGGGCGGAGAGCAGTACTTC. Protein sequence: CASSQDPRAGGEQYF.